This TCR beta chain stems from a study of read filtering for tumor transcriptome and immune sequencing (dated by TCRdb to 2018 to 2021). For the wider study: The cohort consisted of some 17 male and approximately 14 female patients, with a mean age of roughly 70 years and an age range of roughly 40 to 85. By revised international staging, fewer than ten patients were R-ISS I, around 15 were R-ISS II and roughly seven were R-ISS III. After DNase treatment, whole-transcriptome libraries were prepared with the TruSeq RNA Access Library Prep Kit. Per sample, about 4.05 to 11 million TCR-region mapped reads were obtained with IR-seq, compared with only 85 to 1273 with RNA-seq. TCR repertoires obtained by targeted immune repertoire sequencing and by bulk whole-transcriptome sequencing performed on the same bone marrow samples were compared. One main goal was a read-filtering strategy for immune repertoire data, in particular deciding whether clonotypes backed by only one read should be removed. Paper-wide results and their limitations: Single-read clonotypes made up 80% to 90% of clonotypes but only roughly 3.6% of total reads in IR-seq, compared with 65% to 75% of clonotypes and 44.6% of reads in RNA-seq. The correlation between IR-seq and RNA-seq shared clonotype proportions was increased by removal of single-read clonotypes. IR-seq captured clonotypes at much higher depth and more reliably than RNA-seq, and smaller IR-seq throughput sufficed to identify most shared clonotypes. The sorted CD138-negative fraction was not purified T cells but a mixed bone marrow immune population.

The germline V gene supplies CDR1 MGHDK and CDR2 SYGVNS. Trimmed from V: 9 bases; trimmed from J: 4 bases; junction bases lacking a gene match: 1. From its cysteine to its phenylalanine, the CDR3 spans 13 amino acids. Only the CDR3 region is kept as DNA, spanning 39 bases read in frame from base 1. This clonotype was counted many times. Its antigen is not yet known. Per-base qualities were not stored, and no clone one base away is much larger. Bone marrow was sampled from every patient at the time of active disease. Ficoll-Hypaque density gradient centrifugation was used to isolate bone marrow mononuclear cells. Myeloma plasma cells were removed and CD138-negative cells were collected by negative selection after labeling with CD138 magnetic microbeads on a MACS separator. Flow cytometry on an Attune NxT with CD138 antibodies was used to check the purity of the isolated cells. TRIzol reagent was used to extract total RNA, which was then quantified with a NanoDrop spectrophotometer. Paired RNA-seq and IR-seq were performed on the CD138-negative bone marrow sample of each patient.

The Immunoverse kit was used to build TCR libraries from roughly 370 ng RNA, with molecular barcoded adaptors covering alpha/delta and beta/gamma chains. The same RNA used for transcriptome sequencing was used for TCR library preparation. Sequencing of TCR libraries was carried out on an Illumina HiSeq 4000 with 2 x 150 cycles. The paper's processing steps were these. With MiXCR, TCR reads were aligned to human V, D, J and C references and assembled into CDR3 clonotypes, with quality filtering and error correction included. Clonotype counts and gene usage diversity were analyzed with the tcR package in R. Raw mapping reads were checked after the RNA-seq reads had been mapped by STAR aligner version 2.5.3a onto the human GRCh37 genome. To test how sequencing depth affected the clonotypes detected, IR-seq fastq files were randomly downsampled with Seqtk 1.3. TCRdb cleaned the public reads at Q25 with fastp, built clones with MiXCR and kept in-frame beta chains. For every CDR3 protein sequence, its rows merge into one entry that carries the most common genes and DNA. The V and J calls here are based on TCRdb, not the publication. This sample holds 75,000 to 95,000 distinct CDR3 sequences; about 22% were observed only once. The ten largest make up 9.5% to 12% of the sample.

The V gene is TRBV25-1 and the J gene is TRBJ2-1, with TRBD2 matching 12 junction bases. The clonotype originates from a donor older than 35 with multiple myeloma. The specimen was a population of CD138-negative cells sorted from bone marrow. The sample's cell subset or site label, decoded: bone marrow mononuclear cells depleted of CD138+ plasma/myeloma cells by negative magnetic selection. The CDR3 here reads CASGLAGYNEQFF. The DNA sequence is as follows: TGTGCCAGTGGACTAGCGGGGTACAATGAGCAGTTCTTC. Beyond the CDR3, the reference TRBV25-1 and TRBJ2-1 genes provide the residues; the full variable domain reads: EADIYQTPRYLVIGTGKKITLECSQTMGHDKMYWYQQDPGMELHLIHYSYGVNSTEKGDLSSESTVSRIRTEHFPLTLESARPSHTSQYLCASGLAGYNEQFFGPGTRLTVL.